Listed below are T cell receptor beta chains from one sample, sequenced in a study of blood T cell repertoires in COVID-19. Clones were read by immunoSEQ multiplex PCR, and TCRdb kept only the in-frame ones, dropping some. The table records about 23,000 clones, 86% of them present only once. Sequencing used peripheral blood. The receptors were sampled from a woman of 80 years or more with active or convalescent COVID-19. Both conserved end residues are part of each CDR3. A D gene is named only where the DNA matches it firmly. Clone size is not always given. Where it is, it says once, few, many or a class for expanded clones.

clone size,D gene,V gene,J gene,CDR3 protein,CDR3 DNA
.,TRBD1,TRBV6-1,TRBJ1-3,CASSERDRGNTIYF,TGTGCCAGCAGTGAAAGGGACAGGGGAAACACCATATATTTT
.,.,TRBV24-1,TRBJ2-3,CATRGTSSADTQYF,TGTGCCACCAGAGGCACGTCTAGTGCAGATACGCAGTATTTT
.,.,TRBV16,TRBJ1-5,CASRAFLSEPQHF,TGTGCCAGCAGGGCCTTTCTGTCCGAGCCCCAGCATTTT
once,.,TRBV7-3,TRBJ1-6,CASTYSYNSPLHF,TGTGCCAGCACTTACTCCTATAATTCACCCCTCCACTTT
.,.,TRBV28,TRBJ1-2,CASSLPRYRGYTF,TGTGCCAGCAGTCTCCCCCGATATCGGGGCTACACCTTC
.,TRBD1,TRBV7-9,TRBJ1-3,CASSASPGTEAGNTIYF,TGTGCCAGCAGCGCTAGTCCCGGGACAGAGGCTGGAAACACCATATATTTT
.,.,TRBV28,TRBJ1-3,CASMGQGNTIYF,TGTGCCAGCATGGGACAAGGAAACACCATATATTTT
.,TRBD1,TRBV7-2,TRBJ1-6,CASSFRDRKTSSYNSPLHF,TGTGCCAGCAGCTTCAGGGACAGGAAAACGAGCTCCTATAATTCACCCCTCCACTTT
.,.,TRBV7-2,TRBJ2-2,CASSRAGDTGELFF,TGTGCCAGCAGTCGTGCAGGGGACACCGGGGAGCTGTTTTTT
.,TRBD1,TRBV5-4,TRBJ2-2,CASSSGTDYTGELFF,TGTGCCAGCAGCTCCGGGACAGACTACACCGGGGAGCTGTTTTTT
once,.,TRBV7-8,TRBJ2-7,CASTPGDPSNEQYF,TGTGCCAGCACCCCAGGGGATCCTAGCAACGAGCAGTACTTC
.,TRBD1,TRBV6-5,TRBJ2-5,CASSQDRAETQYF,TGTGCCAGCAGTCAGGACAGGGCAGAGACCCAGTACTTC
.,.,TRBV24-1,TRBJ1-1,CATSGGHNTEAFF,TGTGCCACCAGTGGCGGACATAACACTGAAGCTTTCTTT
.,.,TRBV6-1,TRBJ1-5,CASSESYPGRGPQHF,TGTGCCAGCAGTGAAAGTTACCCGGGGCGGGGGCCCCAGCATTTT
.,TRBD1,TRBV24-1,TRBJ1-5,CATSDSGTGGQPQHF,TGTGCCACCAGTGATTCCGGGACAGGAGGACAGCCCCAGCATTTT
.,.,TRBV2,TRBJ1-1,CASSGTRGQNTEAFF,TGTGCCAGCAGTGGGACCAGGGGCCAGAACACTGAAGCTTTCTTT
.,.,TRBV18,TRBJ1-4,CASSPEGARREKLFF,TGTGCCAGCTCACCGGAGGGCGCCCGTAGGGAAAAACTGTTTTTT
once,.,TRBV3-1/TRBV3-2,TRBJ2-7,CASSQVSSYEQYF,TGTGCCAGCAGCCAAGTCAGTTCCTACGAGCAGTACTTC
.,.,TRBV19,TRBJ2-6,CASSIGRRTGANVLTF,TGTGCCAGTAGTATCGGACGAAGGACAGGGGCCAACGTCCTGACTTTC
few,.,TRBV6-5,TRBJ2-7,CASSPFLNYEQYF,TGTGCCAGCAGTCCCTTTCTAAATTACGAGCAGTACTTC
few,.,TRBV28,TRBJ2-7,CASRGARGRTYEQYF,TGTGCCAGCAGGGGGGCCAGGGGTAGGACCTACGAGCAGTACTTC
.,TRBD1,TRBV27,TRBJ2-7,CASSSGTGGSYEQYF,TGTGCCAGCAGTTCAGGGACAGGGGGATCCTACGAGCAGTACTTC
.,TRBD2,TRBV4-3,TRBJ2-1,CASSQESILAGGSYNEQFF,TGCGCCAGCAGCCAAGAATCTATTCTAGCGGGGGGTTCCTACAATGAGCAGTTCTTC
.,.,TRBV27,TRBJ2-4,CASSYTGPKNIQYF,TGTGCCAGCAGTTACACAGGGCCCAAAAACATTCAGTACTTC
.,.,TRBV7-6,TRBJ2-1,CASSAMDYQYNEQFF,TGTGCCAGCAGCGCCATGGACTACCAATACAATGAGCAGTTCTTC
.,.,TRBV7-8,TRBJ2-2,CASSSRQVNTGELFF,TGTGCCAGCAGCAGCAGACAGGTGAACACCGGGGAGCTGTTTTTT
.,TRBD1,TRBV27,TRBJ2-4,CASSMDRGRSTKNIQYF,TGTGCCAGCAGTATGGACAGGGGGCGTTCAACCAAAAACATTCAGTACTTC